One T cell receptor (beta chain) is described in this entry. Antigen specificity is unknown. Trimming took 2 bases from V and 4 from J; bases not matched to a gene: 10. The CDR3 spans 15 residues. Per germline, CDR1 DFQATT and CDR2 SNEGSKA (reference sequence). The entry originates in a study of blood T cells in healthy people across ages. Study-wide findings and caveats: While age rose, TCR beta diversity per million T cells dropped in a roughly linear way. Naive and antigen-experienced cells were not separated, limiting conclusive comparison.

PCR was performed a second time for roughly 7 to 11 cycles using a sample-barcoded 5' primer and a J-beta primer mix. TCRdb re-derived calls from the 5' RACE reads in MiXCR, one entry per CDR3 protein. This table holds 650,000 to 700,000 distinct CDR3 sequences, roughly half found once. Samples had at least 6.5 million PBMCs isolated from them. The chain combines TRBV20-1 with TRBJ2-7, with 8 positions matching TRBD2. The receptor's source is a woman aged 80 or older in good health. Sequencing was performed on blood. DNA for the CDR3: TGCAGTGCTAGAAATACGCGGGGGGAGGGTTACGAGCAGTACTTC. Protein product: CSARNTRGEGYEQYF.